The clone carrying this T cell receptor (beta chain) appeared many times. Its antigen is currently unknown. These data come from a study of CD8 T cells in ankylosing spondylitis. Notes on the study in general: Within ankylosing spondylitis blood, a TCR beta motif made up of seven to nine highly homologous variants appeared to be characteristic. Earlier authors reported some of these motif variants in reactive arthritis synovial fluid and blood. A CD8+ phenotype characterized the disease-linked clones, which were relatively rare in peripheral blood. Reportedly, significant enrichment of disease-linked clones occurred in matched ankylosing spondylitis synovial fluid.

V shed 10 bases and J shed 1 base, with 8 bases lying between them. Per germline, CDR1 KGHDR and CDR2 SFDVKD. The CDR3 contains 12 residues. Libraries of TCR beta came from quantitative 5'-RACE with molecular barcodes. TCRdb re-called the 5' RACE reads through MiXCR, storing one row per CDR3 protein. Here the sample spans 650,000 to 800,000 distinct CDR3 sequences, roughly 20% being singletons. The clonotype comes from a male donor with ankylosing spondylitis. The chain uses TRBV24-1 and TRBJ2-3; no reliable D call. Input material: blood, either unsorted or a sorted T cell fraction (not recorded which). The CDR3 nucleotides are TGTGCCACACCCGGGCGCACAGATACGCAGTATTTT. It encodes CATPGRTDTQYF.